This T cell receptor beta chain was obtained from a study of human T cells and chemical hapten exposure (dated by TCRdb to about 2021). The study in broad terms: For sensitization, 2% DPC in acetone was applied to a roughly 2 cm by roughly 2 cm area of upper inner arm skin. Peripheral blood TCR repertoire changes were tracked in vivo in alopecia patients during primary and secondary sensitization to the hapten diphenylcyclopropenone (DPC). The mostly female patient cohort included alopecia areata with under or over 50% scalp involvement, alopecia totalis and alopecia universalis. Patch testing was done on the upper back using Finn chambers containing 0.01% DPC, and results were scored after 6 days according to International Contact Dermatitis Research Group standards. Patient blood was sampled pre-sensitization (week 0) and at 2, 6 and about 24 weeks after DPC sensitization. Throughout the study period of about 23 weeks, patients also received therapeutic DPC doses to the scalp every week. For TCR sequencing, blood came from 25 to 35 alopecia patients at anywhere from one to four time points (pre-sensitization, 2, 6 and 24 weeks). Libraries were pooled for sequencing, and variation in per-sample TCR yields was attributed mainly to small differences in library volumes within the pool.

The research as a whole found: DPC sensitization did not change the number of TCRs with a frequency above 1 in 1000, and there was no evidence of changes in global repertoire structure. Significantly more large CDR3 similarity clusters were formed by expanded TCRs than by pre-sensitization or healthy control sets, consistent with antigen-driven responses. Because every patient had alopecia, a presumed autoimmune disease, the patients' immune response might differ from that of healthy individuals. After repeated subsampling, changes were observed in the strength of the expansion versus patch-test correlation and in the threshold at which the correlation became significant. The number of PT1 expanded TCRs positively correlated with patch test score, significant at thresholds 8, 16 and 32 but not 4.

The library was prepared using RACE. Sequenced using a NextSeq 500. During library preparation, unique molecular identifiers were attached to individual cDNA molecules so that TCRs could be counted quantitatively and reproducibly. Both TCR alpha and TCR beta chains were sequenced from each blood RNA sample. As for how the authors treated the data: The median number of TCRs per sample was approximately 96,000, ranging from about 23,224 to 750,000. V, J and CDR3 annotation of the TCR reads was performed with the Decombinator software suite. To make PS versus PT1 abundance plots, every sample was subsampled to the same number of TCRs (28,000). TCRs were defined as expanded if absent before sensitization and observed at least eight times at the 2-week time point. The public reads were reprocessed in TCRdb via fastp at Q25 and MiXCR, keeping in-frame beta chains. Merged by CDR3 protein, the rows form single entries marked with the most common genes and DNA. The authors' filters were not applied to this entry. Within this sample are fewer than 300,000 distinct CDR3 sequences, with about 8.6% of them counted one time only. The top ten clonotypes cover about 2.1% of the sample.

The sample's time point label, in plain terms: pre-sensitization, week 0. Per the publication, the treatment or condition label means: therapeutic diphenylcyclopropenone sensitization with weekly scalp DPC. At each patch-test visit, blood was drawn before the patch test was applied. Eligible patients were aged 18 to 70, diagnosed with alopecia, deemed suitable for DPC therapy, and excluded if pregnant. Total RNA was isolated from unfractionated whole blood collected in Tempus Blood RNA tubes. Details on this clonotype: Its antigen specificity is not known. There are no base qualities to consult, and no much larger clone falls within one base.

The origin of this receptor is a woman in her thirties or forties with alopecia areata. Some clones in this sample may be carry-over from other donors' samples. The specimen comprised whole blood, sampled in connection with sensitization to the hapten diphenylcyclopropenone (DPC).

The DNA sequence is as follows: TGTGCCTGGAGGGAAGGACAGAGCTCCTACGAGCAGTACTTC. Its protein product is CAWREGQSSYEQYF. Recombination linked TRBV30 to TRBJ2-7; 6 matching bases give a weak D call of TRBD1. Trimming at the junction amounts to 3 bases on V and 0 bases on J, and the germline ends lie 12 bases apart. CDR1 GTSNPN and CDR2 SVGIG are derived from the germline V gene (reference sequence). The cysteine opens and the phenylalanine closes a CDR3 of 14 amino acids. Here the CDR3 DNA is all that survives: 42 bases in frame from base 1. Reference TRBV30 and TRBJ2-7 genes cover what lies past the CDR3, so the full variable domain is SQTIHQWPATLVQPVGSPLSLECTVEGTSNPNLYWYRQAAGRGLQLLFYSVGIGQISSEVPQNLSASRPQDRQFILSSKKLLLSDSGFYLCAWREGQSSYEQYFGPGTRLTVT.